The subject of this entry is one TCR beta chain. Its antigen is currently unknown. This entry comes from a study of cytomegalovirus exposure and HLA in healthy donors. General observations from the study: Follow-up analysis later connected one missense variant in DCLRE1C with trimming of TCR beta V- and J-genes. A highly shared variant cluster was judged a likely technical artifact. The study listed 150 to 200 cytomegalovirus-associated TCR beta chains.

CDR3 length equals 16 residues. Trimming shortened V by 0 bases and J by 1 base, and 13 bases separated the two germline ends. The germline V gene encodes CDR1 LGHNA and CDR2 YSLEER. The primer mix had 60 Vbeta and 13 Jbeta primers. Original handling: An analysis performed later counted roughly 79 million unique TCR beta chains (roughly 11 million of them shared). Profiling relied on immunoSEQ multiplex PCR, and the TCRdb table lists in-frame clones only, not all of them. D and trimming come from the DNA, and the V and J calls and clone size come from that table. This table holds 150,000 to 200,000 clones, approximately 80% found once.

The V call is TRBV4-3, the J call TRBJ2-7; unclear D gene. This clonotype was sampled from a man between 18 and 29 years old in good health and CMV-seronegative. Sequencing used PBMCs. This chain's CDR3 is CASSQDFQALSYEQYF. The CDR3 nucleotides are TGCGCCAGCAGCCAAGATTTCCAAGCTTTATCCTACGAGCAGTACTTC.